This TCR beta chain was sequenced for a study of blood T cells in healthy people across ages. Broader study findings: Whereas aged donors had fewer naive CD4+ cells, long-lived donors had more of them and higher diversity.

Next came a second PCR, run for 7 to 11 cycles, which used a sample-barcoded 5' primer along with a J-beta primer mix. TCRdb itself ran the 5' RACE reads through MiXCR, one entry per CDR3 protein. Seen here are roughly 800,000 distinct CDR3 sequences, around 25% observed once, and the top ten hold 9.4%. This clonotype turned up a few times. What it binds is unknown. V was clipped by 0 bases and J by 10 bases, with 10 bases between them. The CDR3 spans 13 residues. CDR1 and CDR2 (germline): LGHNA, YSLEER. These data also formed part of another study, on T cells of mothers and their children.

This clonotype originated in a boy between 10 and 17 years old in good health. The chain has TRBV4-3 and TRBJ2-1; possibly TRBD1 or TRBD2 for D (5 bases each). Material for sequencing was blood. The CDR3, as DNA: TGCGCCAGCAGCCAAGATCAGGGACGGGAGCAGTTCTTC. It encodes CASSQDQGREQFF.